This record concerns one T cell receptor beta chain sequence. The antigen it recognizes is unknown. Base qualities were left out, and no much larger clone turns up one base away. Peripheral blood CD8+ and CD4+ T cells from healthy donors, Susac syndrome patients and multiple sclerosis patients were profiled using high-throughput TCR beta sequencing. The healthy donors served as controls matched for age and sex. CD8+ TEMRA cells were enriched by FACS, while bulk CD8+ and CD4+ T cells were purified by magnetic negative isolation. Blood was collected in EDTA tubes and processed within 24 hours, with PBMCs isolated through density gradient centrifugation. PBMCs destined for TCR sequencing were cryopreserved in liquid nitrogen and later thawed in a 37 °C water bath. The sorted or isolated CD4+, CD8+ and CD8+ TEMRA cells reached a purity of at least 90%. RNA was extracted with the RNeasy kit and roughly 0.5 to 1 ug was reverse transcribed using random hexamers. The immunoSEQ multiplex PCR assay, which covers 54 Vbeta and 13 Jbeta segments, was used to amplify TCR beta CDR3 regions. PCR amplification bias was corrected by using a synthetic template baseline for primer optimization and computational correction. The authors' pipeline ran thus. Reads were annotated to V, D and J genes according to IMGT and were analyzed with immunoSEQ Analyzer, with only productive sequences retained. Clonality was calculated as one minus the Shannon entropy normalized by log2 of the number of productive unique sequences. For each patient and control, public and private clones were evaluated among the 100 most prevalent clones. Susac-specific clones were defined as absent from healthy and MS cohorts, over a thousand published viral clones and other ImmuneACCESS disease sequences. The public reads were reanalyzed by TCRdb: fastp trimming at Q25, MiXCR alignment, in-frame beta chains only. Identical CDR3 proteins give one entry, which carries the most common genes and DNA. The V and J calls follow TCRdb's processing rather than the paper's. This sample holds 150,000 to 200,000 distinct CDR3 sequences; around 93% were observed only once. Together, the top ten hold 0.12% to 0.15% of the sample.

The CDR3 holds 13 amino acids from the cysteine to the phenylalanine. Just CDR3 DNA is preserved here, 39 bases in frame from base 1. V is cut by 6 bases and J by 8 bases, and the space between the germline ends is 16 bases. The data are from a study of CD8 T cells in Susac syndrome (dated by TCRdb to the late 2010s). About the study as a whole: Repertoire sequencing was used to test whether CD8+ T cell activation and differentiation in Susac syndrome was antigen driven.

Study-wide findings and limitations: The study acknowledged that relatively few individuals were included in the TCR sequencing and HLA analysis.

This sequence originates from a human donor in good health. The specimen was CD4+ T cells from PBMCs. Here the chain combines TRBV12-3 or TRBV12-4 and TRBJ1-2; matching of 5 bases hints at TRBD1 as the D gene. The CDR3 has the sequence CASSWLFRDGYTF. The DNA is as follows: TGTGCCAGCAGCTGGTTGTTCAGGGACGGCTACACCTTC.